One and the same sample provided the 16 T cell receptor beta chains below, sequenced in a study of T cell repertoires in cytomegalovirus infection. In TCRdb, the reads were re-called with MiXCR into one record per CDR3 protein. Among 350,000 to 400,000 distinct CDR3 sequences listed, about 35% were seen once. Their cognate antigens are unknown. The starting material was cultured PBMCs, obtained from culture after CMV antigen stimulation. The receptor source for this set is a human donor in good health (CMV status not recorded). Some clones in this sample may be carry-over from other donors' samples.

As regards this clonotype: A read error may explain this, as a much larger clone is one base away. The rearrangement joins TRBV27 to TRBJ1-3; 7 nucleotides match TRBD1. This CDR3 is built from 14 residues. Germline CDR1 MNHEY, CDR2 SMNVEV (reference sequence). The CDR3 loop is CASRTGTVANPIYF. As DNA, the CDR3 is TGTGCCAGCAGAACCGGGACAGTGGCAAACCCCATATATTTT.

A word on this clonotype: One junction end does not reproduce the germline sequence, and a read error may be involved. The V gene is TRBV7-7, the J gene TRBJ2-1; 7 positions agree with TRBD1. Germline V lookup: CDR1 SSHAT, CDR2 FNYEAQ (reference sequence). CDR3 size: 16 residues. This CDR3 reads CASSLGQARGGNEQFF. For the CDR3, the DNA is TGTGCTAGCAGCTTAGGACAGGCTAGAGGAGGCAATGAGCAGTTCTTC. Looking up the rest from reference TRBV7-7 and TRBJ2-1 gives the full variable domain: GAGVSQSPRYKVTKRGQDVTLRCDPISSHATLYWYQQALGQGPEFLTYFNYEAQPDKSGLPSDRFSAERPEGSISTLTIQRTEQRDSAMYRCASSLGQARGGNEQFFGPGTRLTVL.

A few counts support this clonotype. The chain uses TRBV7-2 and TRBJ1-1, with a possible D match to TRBD1 (6 bases). Germline CDR1 and CDR2: SGHTA and FQGNSA. The CDR3 runs to 15 residues. The V end lost 5 bases, the J end lost 1 base, and 14 bases lay between the germline ends. As DNA, the CDR3 is TGTGCCAGCAGCCCTAGCAGGGGTCAGAACACTGAAGCTTTCTTT. Protein sequence: CASSPSRGQNTEAFF.

The chain recombines TRBV7-3 with TRBJ1-1; no clear D. Germline V CDR1 and CDR2: SGHTA, FQGTGA. This CDR3 comprises 13 residues. Trimming removed 6 bases from V and 5 bases from J, with 13 bases in between. CDR3 sequence reads: CASSQQSRTEAFF. The CDR3 bases are TGTGCCAGCAGTCAACAATCCCGGACTGAAGCTTTCTTT. Complete variable domain (other parts from reference TRBV7-3 and TRBJ1-1): GAGVSQTPSNKVTEKGKYVELRCDPISGHTALYWYRQSLGQGPEFLIYFQGTGAADDSGLPNDRFFAVRPEGSVSTLKIQRTERGDSAVYLCASSQQSRTEAFFGQGTRLTVV.

This clonotype was observed a few times. This chain joins TRBV12-3 or TRBV12-4 and TRBJ1-1; D is unresolved. V shed 8 bases and J shed 1 base, with 14 bases lying between them. The CDR3 has 14 amino acids. The CDR3 region has the DNA TGTGCCAGCTCCCCCCAGGTGGAGAACACTGAAGCTTTCTTT. The encoded protein is CASSPQVENTEAFF.

The chain combines TRBV7-6 with TRBJ2-1; D possibly corresponds to TRBD2 (6 bases). The V end lost 5 bases, the J end lost 7 bases, and 12 bases lay between the germline ends. From germline, CDR1 is SGHVS and CDR2 FNYEAQ. The CDR3 totals 13 residues. The chain's CDR3 is CASSRAGGNEQFF. The CDR3 region has the DNA TGTGCCAGCAGCCGGGCTGGAGGGAATGAGCAGTTCTTC.

The rearrangement joins TRBV11-1 to TRBJ2-2; TRBD1 matches 8 bases. The V and J ends lost 0 bases and 6 bases, in that order; junction bases with no gene match: 6. Germline V gene data show CDR1 as SGHAT and CDR2 as FQDESV (reference sequence). This CDR3 has 16 amino acids. CDR3: CASSLAAGGRPGELFF. The DNA of the CDR3 is TGTGCCAGCAGCTTAGCTGCAGGGGGCCGACCCGGGGAGCTGTTTTTT.

The CDR3 spells CASSYSNLGATEAFF. CDR3 in DNA: TGTGCCAGCAGTTACTCCAACCTCGGGGCGACTGAAGCTTTCTTT. The rearrangement links TRBV6-5 to TRBJ1-1; D might be TRBD1 (5 bases). Trimming pared 0 bases from V and 5 bases from J, leaving 13 bases between. The CDR3 has 15 residues. Germline lookup yields CDR1 MNHEY and CDR2 SVGAGI.

This clonotype was observed many times. The genes are TRBV7-6 and TRBJ1-3; D remains ambiguous. The V and J ends lost 1 base and 0 bases respectively, with 10 bases between them. Germline-derived CDR1 and CDR2 are SGHVS and FNYEAQ. The CDR3 has 16 amino acids. CDR3 in DNA: TGTGCCAGCAGCTTAGAGAGCGTCTCCTCTGGAAACACCATATATTTT. As protein: CASSLESVSSGNTIYF.

Concerning this clonotype itself: A clone one base away is much larger, so this may be a read error. The chain links TRBV28 to TRBJ1-1; D gene unclear. Trimming stripped 2 bases from V and 6 bases from J, with 4 bases between. The germline V gene encodes CDR1 MDHEN and CDR2 SYDVKM. This CDR3 spans 11 amino acids. The CDR3 DNA is TGTGCCAGCAGTTTAAACTCTGAAGCTTTCTTT. Amino acid sequence: CASSLNSEAFF.

In this sample, this clonotype turned up a few times. This chain links TRBV7-7 with TRBJ2-5, with 10 bases that match TRBD1. The CDR3 is made up of 14 amino acids. Germline V gene lookup returns CDR1 SSHAT and CDR2 FNYEAQ (reference sequence). Trimming took 5 bases from V and 7 from J; bases not matched to a gene: 7. CDR3 in DNA: TGTGCCAGCAGCGCCGGGACAGGGGTGGGGACCCAGTACTTC. Translated: CASSAGTGVGTQYF.

CDR3 sequence reads: CASSEALVVRQTRLNYEQYF. The CDR3 DNA reads as TGTGCCAGCAGTGAAGCCCTCGTTGTTCGACAGACCAGATTAAATTACGAGCAGTACTTC. This sequence joins TRBV6-1 and TRBJ2-7, with D tentatively TRBD1 (5 bases). V dropped 0 bases and J dropped 4 bases, with 28 bases sitting between them. Looked up from germline, CDR1 is MNHNS and CDR2 is SASEGT. This CDR3 region has 20 residues.

This clonotype was seen more than once but under ten times. This rearrangement joins TRBV27 to TRBJ2-3; no reliable D call. The CDR3 extends over 13 amino acids. V shed 0 bases and J shed 2 bases, with 3 bases lying between them. Germline assignment: CDR1 MNHEY and CDR2 SMNVEV (reference sequence). The CDR3 DNA reads TGTGCCAGCAGTTTATCGATCACAGATACGCAGTATTTT. Translated, it gives CASSLSITDTQYF.

This chain joins TRBV7-9 and TRBJ2-7; possibly TRBD2 for D (6 bases). The germline V gene encodes CDR1 SEHNR and CDR2 FQNEAQ (reference sequence). The V gene lost 3 bases and the J gene lost 0 bases, with 9 bases spanning the gap. CDR3 length: 14 amino acids. The DNA of the CDR3 is TGTGCCAGCAGCTTTGGCGGGAACTCCTACGAGCAGTACTTC. Amino acid sequence: CASSFGGNSYEQYF.

This clonotype was counted between two and nine times. The chain has TRBV7-2 and TRBJ2-3; no firm D call. With 2 bases removed from V and 2 bases from J, the gap between germline ends came to 8 bases. From germline, CDR1 is SGHTA and CDR2 FQGNSA. This CDR3 has 14 amino acids. The CDR3 reads CASSLTRFTDTQYF. The CDR3 region has the DNA TGTGCCAGCAGCTTAACAAGATTCACAGATACGCAGTATTTT.

This clonotype was observed a handful of times. This sequence joins TRBV11-2 and TRBJ2-7, with D maybe TRBD2 (5 bases). Trimming stripped 5 bases from V and 10 bases from J, with 18 bases between. Germline V gene data show CDR1 as SGHAT and CDR2 as FQNNGV. This CDR3 contains 13 residues. The CDR3 nucleotides are TGTGCCAGCAGCCTCCTCACCAACGGGATACAGTACGTC. It is translated as CASSLLTNGIQYV.